This T cell receptor (beta chain) stems from a study of Graves' ophthalmopathy and Graves' hyperthyroidism. Remarks on this clonotype: Its antigen is unknown.

Germline V lookup: CDR1 MGHDK, CDR2 SYGVNS. The CDR3 runs to 18 residues. V was clipped by 3 bases and J by 3 bases, with 18 bases between them. RNA served as the template for amplifying TCR beta CDR3 regions. Second-round multiplex PCR followed a first-round RT-PCR using HTBI primers. TCRdb independently ran MiXCR on the multiplex PCR reads; one entry per CDR3 protein. Among about 740,000 distinct CDR3 sequences, 40% were seen once, and the ten largest hold around 40%. General study findings and limits: With 65% to 71% sensitivity and 72% to 80% specificity, the model predicted ophthalmopathy progression.

The chain has TRBV25-1 and TRBJ1-6; D is undetermined. The specimen was peripheral blood. The TCR sequence derives from an adult man with Graves' ophthalmopathy. The CDR3 DNA sequence: TGTGCCAGCAGTGATAGTGCCGGGGAGCGGGACTATAATTCACCCCTCCACTTT. Translating it yields CASSDSAGERDYNSPLHF.